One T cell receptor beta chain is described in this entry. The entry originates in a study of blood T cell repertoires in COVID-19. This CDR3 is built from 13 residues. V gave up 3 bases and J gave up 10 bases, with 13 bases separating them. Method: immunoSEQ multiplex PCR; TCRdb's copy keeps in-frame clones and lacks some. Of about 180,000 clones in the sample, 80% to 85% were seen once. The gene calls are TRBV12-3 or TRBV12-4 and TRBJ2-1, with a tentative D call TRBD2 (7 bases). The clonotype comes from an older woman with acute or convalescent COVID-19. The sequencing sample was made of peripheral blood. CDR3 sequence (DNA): TGTGCCAGCAGTTTCGTTGAGGGGGGGGAGCAGTTCTTC. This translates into CASSFVEGGEQFF.